The 9 T cell receptor beta chains below were found in one sample sequenced in a study of graft-versus-host responses after intestinal transplantation. Assay: immunoSEQ multiplex PCR; the TCRdb copy retains only in-frame clones and omits some. The profile shows 130,000 to 150,000 clones, about nine tenths of them singletons. Which antigens these TCRs recognize remains unknown. The sample was unstimulated CD4+ T cells sorted from spleen or lymph node cells, taken before intestinal transplant. All receptors come from a human donor who received an intestinal transplant.

This clone was counted once. This rearrangement joins TRBV20-1 to TRBJ2-7; maybe TRBD2 (5 bases). CDR1 is DFQATT, CDR2 SNEGSKA, per germline (reference sequence). The CDR3 loop spans 11 amino acids. The CDR3 sequence is CSVETISEQYF. The DNA for the CDR3 is TGCTCGGTCGAGACTATCAGCGAGCAGTACTTC.

This chain connects TRBV15 to TRBJ2-3, with a tentative D call TRBD1 (6 bases). CDR1 and CDR2 from the germline V gene are LNHNV and YYDKDF (reference sequence). This CDR3 is 13 amino acids long. V was trimmed by 9 bases and J by 2 bases, leaving 12 bases between them. The CDR3, as DNA: TGTGCCACAAACAGGGTATACACAGATACGCAGTATTTT. Its protein product is CATNRVYTDTQYF. The full variable domain, rest sourced from reference TRBV15 and TRBJ2-3, is DAMVIQNPRYQVTQFGKPVTLSCSQTLNHNVMYWYQQKSSQAPKLLFHYYDKDFNNEADTPDNFQSRRPNTSFCFLDIRSPGLGDTAMYLCATNRVYTDTQYFGPGTRLTVL.

This clone came up a few times. This chain links TRBV18 with TRBJ1-5; TRBD1 aligns across 7 bases. With 5 bases clipped from V and 5 bases from J, the junction kept 9 bases outside the gene matches. This CDR3 comprises 15 residues. Germline CDR1 is KGHSH and CDR2 is LQKENI. In DNA form, the CDR3 reads TGTGCCAGCTCAATACTACAGGGGAGGCATCAGCCCCAGCATTTT. Translating it yields CASSILQGRHQPQHF.

The rearrangement uses TRBV2 and TRBJ2-7; perhaps TRBD1 as D (6 bases). There are 11 residues in the CDR3. Trimming pared 6 bases from V and 7 bases from J, leaving 10 bases between. The germline CDR1 and CDR2 sequences are SNHLY and FYNNEI. CDR3 sequence reads: CASSPRGEQYF. The CDR3 coding sequence is TGTGCCAGCAGCCCTAGGGGGGAGCAGTACTTC.

In its sample, this clone was seen once. This chain links TRBV15 with TRBJ1-5, with D unresolved. Trimming left V 1 base short and J 4 bases short, with 11 bases between. The germline V gene has CDR1 LNHNV and CDR2 YYDKDF (reference sequence). CDR3 length: 15 residues. The chain's CDR3 is CATSRASWGNQPQHF. CDR3 coding DNA: TGTGCCACCAGCAGAGCCTCATGGGGTAATCAGCCCCAGCATTTT.

This chain joins TRBV7-2 and TRBJ2-5, with 12 bases fitting TRBD2. V dropped 2 bases and J dropped 5; count of bases not matched to a gene: 3. CDR3 length equals 15 residues. The germline gives CDR1 SGHTA, CDR2 FQGNSA. CDR3 coding DNA: TGTGCCAGCAGCTTACTAGCGGGAGGGCGTGAGACCCAGTACTTC. Protein sequence: CASSLLAGGRETQYF.

In its sample, this clone was seen once. V usage is TRBV6-1 and J usage is TRBJ2-3, with D unclear. Trimming stripped 4 bases from V and 0 bases from J, with 14 bases between. Germline V lookup: CDR1 MNHNS, CDR2 SASEGT. This CDR3 is built from 16 residues. The CDR3 region has the DNA TGTGCCAGCAGTGGAACCCTAGTTTATAGCACAGATACGCAGTATTTT. The encoded protein is CASSGTLVYSTDTQYF.

The V gene is TRBV7-9, the J gene TRBJ2-3; D not certain. Looked up from germline, CDR1 is SEHNR and CDR2 is FQNEAQ (reference sequence). This CDR3 is built from 12 residues. V was trimmed by 5 bases and J by 7 bases, leaving 10 bases between them. For the CDR3, the DNA is TGTGCCAGCAGCGAGTCCTACCATACGCAGTATTTT. It specifies CASSESYHTQYF.

J is TRBJ2-4 and V is TRBV2; tentative D call: TRBD2 (5 bases). In germline, CDR1 is SNHLY, CDR2 FYNNEI. Deletions cut 6 bases from V and 0 bases from J, with 18 bases between. The CDR3 is made up of 17 amino acids. In nucleotides, the CDR3 is TGTGCCAGCAGGAGCCTTCCTAGCCTCCTAGCCAAAAACATTCAGTACTTC. Encoded protein: CASRSLPSLLAKNIQYF.